The 19 T cell receptor beta chains given below trace back to one sample, sequenced in a study of OX40 agonist ivuxolimab in advanced cancers. Only in-frame clones appear in the TCRdb table, and some are missing; sequencing was by immunoSEQ multiplex PCR. The data show some 44,000 clones, with more than 80% seen just once and approximately 4.6% held by the top ten. The input for sequencing was CD4+ or CD8+ T cells sorted from blood, taken in a trial of the OX40 agonist ivuxolimab. The origin of the receptors is an adult with an advanced solid tumor such as melanoma, head and neck, liver or kidney cancer.

V is TRBV28 and J is TRBJ2-5, with 11 bases lining up with TRBD2. The last part of the DNA fits TRBJ2-7 better; the J call may be wrong. Germline V CDR1 and CDR2: MDHEN, SYDVKM. The CDR3 has 14 residues. This CDR3 is CASRRLAGQYEQYF. CDR3 nucleotides: TGTGCCAGCAGACGACTAGCGGGACAGTACGAGCAGTACTTC.

The chain has TRBV21-1 and TRBJ2-2; the DNA was not compared with TRBD1, the D call given in the table. TRBV21-1 is an annotated pseudogene. CDR3 length equals 19 residues. The CDR3 DNA sequence: TGTGCCAGCAGCAAAGCGCACAGGTTCAGTTTCGCGAACACCGGGGAGCTGTTTTTT. Residues: CASSKAHRFSFANTGELFF.

The rearrangement uses TRBV30 and TRBJ1-4; 7 bases agree with TRBD1. CDR3 length: 14 amino acids. Germline-derived CDR1 and CDR2 are GTSNPN and SVGIG (reference sequence). V was clipped by 3 bases and J by 3 bases; unmatched bases: 4. The CDR3 loop is CAWSTGTANEKLFF. The CDR3 coding sequence is TGTGCCTGGAGCACCGGGACAGCTAATGAAAAACTGTTTTTT.

The chain recombines TRBV5-6 with TRBJ1-2; D may be TRBD1 (5 bases). V gave up 2 bases and J gave up 7 bases, with 18 bases separating them. The CDR3 is 15 residues long. Germline CDR1 and CDR2: SGHDT and YYEEEE. As DNA, the CDR3 is TGTGCCAGCAGCTTCAGGGACGGAGGAATGCGTGGCTACACCTTC. It specifies CASSFRDGGMRGYTF.

The chain joins TRBV5-1 to TRBJ2-6; the D gene is possibly TRBD1 (7 bases). The CDR3 has 18 residues. CDR1 and CDR2 from the germline V gene are SGHRS and YFSETQ. The V gene lost 4 bases and the J gene lost 0 bases, with 17 bases spanning the gap. The chain's CDR3 is CASSPEGRGYSGANVLTF. CDR3 DNA: TGCGCCAGCAGCCCGGAGGGCAGGGGGTACTCTGGGGCCAACGTCCTGACTTTC.

This chain links TRBV5-1 with TRBJ1-4; 8 nucleotides line up with TRBD1. Germline CDR1 SGHRS, CDR2 YFSETQ. V shed 4 bases and J 8 bases; nucleotides not matched to a gene: 13. This CDR3 spans 16 amino acids. CDR3 coding DNA: TGCGCCAGCAGCGAAACCCCCACAGGGGGGGGAGAAAAACTGTTTTTT. Translated: CASSETPTGGGEKLFF.

The V gene is TRBV7-2, the J gene TRBJ1-5; no clear D. The CDR3 is 18 residues long. Germline-derived CDR1 and CDR2 are SGHTA and FQGNSA. The V end lost 1 base, the J end lost 0 bases, and 16 bases lay between the germline ends. The CDR3 DNA reads as TGTGCCAGCAGCTTAGTTCGGGCAAAACTATTTAGCAATCAGCCCCAGCATTTT. Its translation: CASSLVRAKLFSNQPQHF.

The chain links TRBV30 to TRBJ1-5, with D hard to call. The CDR3 runs to 13 residues. Trimming took 5 bases from V and 2 from J, leaving 10 bases between them. Germline V gives CDR1 GTSNPN, CDR2 SVGIG (reference sequence). The CDR3 protein is CAWGIGGNQPQHF. In DNA form, the CDR3 reads TGTGCCTGGGGAATCGGGGGCAATCAGCCCCAGCATTTT.

The V call is TRBV6-1, the J call TRBJ2-1; D is unresolved. This CDR3 spans 12 amino acids. CDR1 is MNHNS and CDR2 is SASEGT in the germline V gene. Trimming pared 8 bases from V and 9 bases from J, leaving 14 bases between. Written as DNA, the CDR3 is TGTGCCAGCTCTAATCCCCAAATTGAGCAGTTCTTC. It translates to CASSNPQIEQFF.

The chain uses TRBV11-2 and TRBJ2-5, with D perhaps matching TRBD2 (5 bases). CDR1 and CDR2 (germline): SGHAT, FQNNGV. The V gene lost 6 bases and the J gene lost 3 bases, with 14 bases spanning the gap. The CDR3 loop spans 14 amino acids. The CDR3 sequence is CASSRDTGEETQYF. CDR3 nucleotides: TGTGCCAGCAGTCGTGACACCGGGGAAGAGACCCAGTACTTC.

This clone was picked up one time. The chain couples TRBV7-9 to TRBJ2-7, with no clear D. Germline V gene sequence: CDR1 SEHNR, CDR2 FQNEAQ (reference sequence). This CDR3 comprises 13 residues. The V and J ends lost 2 bases and 5 bases respectively, with 10 bases between them. The CDR3 DNA reads TGTGCCAGCAGCTTAAGTCTCGAGAACGAGCAGTACTTC. Protein: CASSLSLENEQYF.

In DNA, the CDR3 is TGTGCCAGCACGGAGGGCAGGAGTAATGAAAAACTGTTTTTT. Translation: CASTEGRSNEKLFF. The chain carries TRBV2 and TRBJ1-4, with D unresolved. Germline V CDR1 and CDR2: SNHLY, FYNNEI. The CDR3 is made up of 14 amino acids. Deletions cut 7 bases from V and 4 bases from J, with 13 bases between.

This rearrangement joins TRBV19 to TRBJ1-5, with 9 nucleotides matching TRBD1. Germline V lookup: CDR1 LNHDA, CDR2 SQIVND (reference sequence). This CDR3 has 15 residues. The junction had 3 bases not matched to a gene; V was cut back by 4 bases and J by 2 bases. The CDR3 DNA follows: TGTGCCAGTAGTAACACAGGGGGCCGCAATCAGCCCCAGCATTTT. Its translation: CASSNTGGRNQPQHF.

The chain uses TRBV6-1 and TRBJ2-3; the match to TRBD2 covers 13 bases. Trimming took 6 bases from V and 6 from J; bases not matched to a gene: 3. Germline CDR1 MNHNS, CDR2 SASEGT. This CDR3 region has 14 residues. This chain's CDR3 is CASRLAGGMDTQYF. CDR3 in DNA: TGTGCCAGCAGACTAGCGGGGGGGATGGATACGCAGTATTTT.

The V gene is TRBV6-6, the J gene TRBJ1-4, with TRBD1 identical over 10 bases. The junction had 7 bases not matched to a gene; V was cut back by 5 bases and J by 4 bases. Germline V CDR1 and CDR2: MNHNY, SVGAGI (reference sequence). The CDR3 spans 16 residues. DNA for the CDR3: TGTGCCAGCAGTCCGGGACAGGGGAGGGGTAATGAAAAACTGTTTTTT. Translated: CASSPGQGRGNEKLFF.

The chain recombines TRBV7-9 with TRBJ2-4, with TRBD2 identical over 8 bases. J lost 6 bases, V lost 2 bases, and 0 bases had no gene match. The CDR3 runs 13 residues. CDR1 is SEHNR, CDR2 FQNEAQ, per germline (reference sequence). CDR3 nucleotide sequence: TGTGCCAGCAGCTTACTAGCGGGAAACATTCAGTACTTC. This sequence encodes CASSLLAGNIQYF. The full variable domain, rest sourced from reference TRBV7-9 and TRBJ2-4, is DTGVSQNPRHKITKRGQNVTFRCDPISEHNRLYWYRQTLGQGPEFLTYFQNEAQLEKSRLLSDRFSAERPKGSFSTLEIQRTEQGDSAMYLCASSLLAGNIQYFGAGTRLSVL.

The table lists this clone with a count of one. At one of its ends the junction is not consistent with the germline gene, which may arise from a read error. The CDR3 DNA is TGTGCCAGCAGCGAAGGGGCCCACCAATCGGCTGGCTACACCTTC. This gives the protein CASSEGAHQSAGYTF. The V call is TRBV6-1, the J call TRBJ1-2; a weak D match, TRBD1 (5 bases). The CDR3 runs 15 residues. Germline V gives CDR1 MNHNS, CDR2 SASEGT.

V is TRBV7-3 and J is TRBJ2-6; D call uncertain. CDR3 length: 15 residues. Deletions cut 0 bases from V and 0 bases from J, with 3 bases between. Germline V gene lookup returns CDR1 SGHTA and CDR2 FQGTGA. The CDR3 sequence is CASSLTSSGANVLTF. The CDR3 DNA is TGTGCCAGCAGCTTAACGAGCTCTGGGGCCAACGTCCTGACTTTC.

The chain has TRBV11-3 and TRBJ2-1; no firm D call. Trimming shortened V by 0 bases and J by 6 bases, and 9 bases separated the two germline ends. Germline CDR1 and CDR2: SGHNT and YENEEA. The CDR3 loop spans 14 amino acids. The CDR3 DNA follows: TGTGCCAGCAGCTTAGATGGGTTCGCCAATGAGCAGTTCTTC. It encodes CASSLDGFANEQFF.